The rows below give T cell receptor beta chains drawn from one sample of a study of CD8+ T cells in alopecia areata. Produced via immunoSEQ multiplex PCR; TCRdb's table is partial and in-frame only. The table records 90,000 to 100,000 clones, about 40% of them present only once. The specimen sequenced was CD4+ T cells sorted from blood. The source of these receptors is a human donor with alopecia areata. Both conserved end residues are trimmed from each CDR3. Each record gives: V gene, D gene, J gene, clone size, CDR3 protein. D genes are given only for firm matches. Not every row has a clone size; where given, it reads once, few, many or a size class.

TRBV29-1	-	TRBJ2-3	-	SVRRDSGSTSSTDTQY
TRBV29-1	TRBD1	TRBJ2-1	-	SVGQGAGNEQF
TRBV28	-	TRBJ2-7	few	ASSPIFGTSNEQY
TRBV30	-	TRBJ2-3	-	AWSVGGLADTQY
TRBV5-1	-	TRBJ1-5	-	ASSLGGRNQPQH
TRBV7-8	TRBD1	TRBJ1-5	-	ASSLVAGGTRGNQPQH
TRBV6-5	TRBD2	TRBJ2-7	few	ASRRERGSYEQY
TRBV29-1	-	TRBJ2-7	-	SVGRVGGSSYEQY
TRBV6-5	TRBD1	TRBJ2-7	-	ASRKTGSSYEQY
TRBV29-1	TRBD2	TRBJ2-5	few	SVSRLAEETQY
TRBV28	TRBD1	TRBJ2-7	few	ASSLPGQGFYEQY
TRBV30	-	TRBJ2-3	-	AWRTEESGDTQY
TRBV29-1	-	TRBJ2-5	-	SVGGRAAQETQY
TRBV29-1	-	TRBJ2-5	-	SVGFGARVAQETQY
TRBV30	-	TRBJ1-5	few	AWSVGGQRPQH
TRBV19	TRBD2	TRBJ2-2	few	VSSGRRTGELF
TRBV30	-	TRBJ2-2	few	AWSVAGPTTGELF
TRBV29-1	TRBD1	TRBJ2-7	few	SVEIGQGEAQY
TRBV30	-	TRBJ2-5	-	ACNRVVQETQY
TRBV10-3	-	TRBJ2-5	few	AISDPHPQY
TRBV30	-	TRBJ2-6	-	AWSRGSSGANVLT
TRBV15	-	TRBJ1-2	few	ATSRGNLLNYGYT
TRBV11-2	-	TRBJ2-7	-	ASSLDRVDNEQY